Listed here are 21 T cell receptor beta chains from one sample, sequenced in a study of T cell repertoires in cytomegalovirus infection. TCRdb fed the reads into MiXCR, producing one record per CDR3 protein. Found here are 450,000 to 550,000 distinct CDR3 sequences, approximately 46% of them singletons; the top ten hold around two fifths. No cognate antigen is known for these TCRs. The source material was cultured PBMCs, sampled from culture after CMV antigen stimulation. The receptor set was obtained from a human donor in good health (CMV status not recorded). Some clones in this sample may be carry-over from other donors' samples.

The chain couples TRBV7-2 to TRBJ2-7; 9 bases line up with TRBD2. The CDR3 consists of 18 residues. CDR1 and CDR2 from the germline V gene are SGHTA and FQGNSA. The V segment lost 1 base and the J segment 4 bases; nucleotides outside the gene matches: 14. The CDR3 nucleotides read TGTGCCAGCAGCTTAGGCGGGAGGGTAGTAAACTGGGGATACGAGCAGTACTTC. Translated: CASSLGGRVVNWGYEQYF.

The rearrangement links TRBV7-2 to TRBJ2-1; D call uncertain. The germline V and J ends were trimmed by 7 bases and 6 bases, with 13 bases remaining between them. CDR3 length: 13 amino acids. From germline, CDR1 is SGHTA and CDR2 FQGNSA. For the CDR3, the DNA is TGTGCCAGCACCCGGGCCCGGAGCAATGAGCAGTTCTTC. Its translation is CASTRARSNEQFF. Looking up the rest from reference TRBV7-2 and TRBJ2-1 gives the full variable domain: GAGVSQSPSNKVTEKGKDVELRCDPISGHTALYWYRQSLGQGLEFLIYFQGNSAPDKSGLPSDRFSAERTGGSVSTLTIQRTQQEDSAVYLCASTRARSNEQFFGPGTRLTVL.

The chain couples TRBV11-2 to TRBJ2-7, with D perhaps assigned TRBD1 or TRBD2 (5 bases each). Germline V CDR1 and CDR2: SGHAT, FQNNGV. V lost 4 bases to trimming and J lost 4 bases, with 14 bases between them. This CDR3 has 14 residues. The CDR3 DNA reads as TGTGCCAGCAGCTCGGAGAGGGGTTGGTACGAGCAGTACTTC. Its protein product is CASSSERGWYEQYF.

The CDR3 reads CASSLAASSEQFF. Here the CDR3 DNA reads TGTGCCAGCAGCTTAGCGGCTAGCAGTGAGCAGTTCTTC. The V call is TRBV11-2, the J call TRBJ2-1; D may be TRBD2 (5 bases). The CDR3 covers 13 residues. Trimming took off 1 base at V and 9 bases at J, with 10 bases between the two ends. Germline CDR1 and CDR2: SGHAT and FQNNGV.

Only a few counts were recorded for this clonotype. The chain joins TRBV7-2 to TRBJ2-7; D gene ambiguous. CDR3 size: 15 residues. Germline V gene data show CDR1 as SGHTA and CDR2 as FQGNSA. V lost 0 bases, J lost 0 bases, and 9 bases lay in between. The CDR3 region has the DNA TGTGCCAGCAGCTTAGCGACACTACACTCCTACGAGCAGTACTTC. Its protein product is CASSLATLHSYEQYF.

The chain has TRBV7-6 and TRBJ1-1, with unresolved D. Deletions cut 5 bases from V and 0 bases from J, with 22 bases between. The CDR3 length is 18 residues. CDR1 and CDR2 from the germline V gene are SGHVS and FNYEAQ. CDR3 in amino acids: CASSPLDFRQYMNTEAFF. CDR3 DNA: TGTGCCAGCAGCCCGCTTGATTTCCGGCAATACATGAACACTGAAGCTTTCTTT.

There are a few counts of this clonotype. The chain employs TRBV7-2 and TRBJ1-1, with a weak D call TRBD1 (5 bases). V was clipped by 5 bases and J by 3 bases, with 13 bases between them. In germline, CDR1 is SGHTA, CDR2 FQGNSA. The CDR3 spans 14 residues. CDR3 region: CASSGRGGDTEAFF. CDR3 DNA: TGTGCCAGCAGCGGGAGGGGTGGCGACACTGAAGCTTTCTTT.

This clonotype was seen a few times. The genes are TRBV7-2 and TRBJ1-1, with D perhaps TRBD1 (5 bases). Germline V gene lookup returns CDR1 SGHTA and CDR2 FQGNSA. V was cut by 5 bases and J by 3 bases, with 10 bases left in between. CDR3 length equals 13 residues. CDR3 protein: CASSLGDYTEAFF. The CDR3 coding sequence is TGTGCCAGCAGCCTTGGGGACTACACTGAAGCTTTCTTT.

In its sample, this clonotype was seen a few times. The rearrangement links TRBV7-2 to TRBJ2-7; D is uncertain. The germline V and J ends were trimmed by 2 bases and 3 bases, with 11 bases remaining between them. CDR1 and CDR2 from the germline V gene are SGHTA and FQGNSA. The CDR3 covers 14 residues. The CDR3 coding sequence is TGTGCCAGCAGCTTAAACCGTCGAAGCTACGAGCAGTACTTC. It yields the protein CASSLNRRSYEQYF.

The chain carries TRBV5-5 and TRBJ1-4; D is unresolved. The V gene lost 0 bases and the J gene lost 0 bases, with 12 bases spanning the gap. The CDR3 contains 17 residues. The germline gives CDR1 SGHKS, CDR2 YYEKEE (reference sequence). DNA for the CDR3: TGTGCCAGCAGCTTGGGCCCTTTGGTTGCAACTAATGAAAAACTGTTTTTT. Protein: CASSLGPLVATNEKLFF.

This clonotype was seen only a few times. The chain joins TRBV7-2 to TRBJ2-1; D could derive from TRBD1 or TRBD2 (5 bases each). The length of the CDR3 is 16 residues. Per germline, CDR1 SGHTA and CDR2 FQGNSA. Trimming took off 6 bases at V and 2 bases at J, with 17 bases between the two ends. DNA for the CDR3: TGTGCCAGCAGACGAGACCGGGACGCGGCCTACAATGAGCAGTTCTTC. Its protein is CASRRDRDAAYNEQFF.

CDR3 sequence reads: CASSPFEEKLFF. The DNA of the CDR3 is TGTGCCAGCAGCCCTTTTGAGGAAAAACTGTTTTTT. The chain carries TRBV7-9 and TRBJ1-4; no firm D call. The ends were cut back, 5 bases at V and 8 bases at J, with 9 bases in the middle. CDR1 is SEHNR, CDR2 FQNEAQ, per germline (reference sequence). This CDR3 is 12 amino acids long.

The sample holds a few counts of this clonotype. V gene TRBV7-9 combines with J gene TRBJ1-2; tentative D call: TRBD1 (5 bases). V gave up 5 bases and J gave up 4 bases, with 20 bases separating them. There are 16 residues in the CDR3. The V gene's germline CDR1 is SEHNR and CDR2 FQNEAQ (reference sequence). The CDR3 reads CASSPRGSKGPYGYTF. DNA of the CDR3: TGTGCCAGCAGCCCCCGTGGATCCAAGGGACCCTATGGCTACACCTTC.

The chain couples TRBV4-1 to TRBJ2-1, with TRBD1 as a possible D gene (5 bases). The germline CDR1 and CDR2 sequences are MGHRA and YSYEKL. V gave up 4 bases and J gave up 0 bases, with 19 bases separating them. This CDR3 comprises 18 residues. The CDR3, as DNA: TGCGCCAGCAGCCCGACGATTTCAGGGTATAGCTCCTACAATGAGCAGTTCTTC. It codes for CASSPTISGYSSYNEQFF.

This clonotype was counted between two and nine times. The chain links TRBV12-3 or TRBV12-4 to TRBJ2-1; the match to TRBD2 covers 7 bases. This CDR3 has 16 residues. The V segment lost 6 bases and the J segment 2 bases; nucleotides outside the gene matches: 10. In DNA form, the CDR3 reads TGTGCCAGCAGGCCGAGTGGGCGGGAGACCTACAATGAGCAGTTCTTC. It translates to CASRPSGRETYNEQFF.

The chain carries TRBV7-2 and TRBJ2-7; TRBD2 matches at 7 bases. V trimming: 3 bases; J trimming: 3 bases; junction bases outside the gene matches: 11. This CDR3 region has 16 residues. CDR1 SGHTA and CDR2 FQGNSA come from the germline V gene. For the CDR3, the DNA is TGTGCCAGCAGCTTCTCCAGCGGGGACGGGGTCTACGAGCAGTACTTC. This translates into CASSFSSGDGVYEQYF.

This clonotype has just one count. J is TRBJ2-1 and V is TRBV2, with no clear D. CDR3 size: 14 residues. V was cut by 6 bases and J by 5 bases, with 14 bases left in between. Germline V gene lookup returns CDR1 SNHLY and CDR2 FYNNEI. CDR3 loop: CASSLSVGHNEQFF. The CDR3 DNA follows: TGTGCCAGCAGCCTATCGGTAGGCCACAATGAGCAGTTCTTC.

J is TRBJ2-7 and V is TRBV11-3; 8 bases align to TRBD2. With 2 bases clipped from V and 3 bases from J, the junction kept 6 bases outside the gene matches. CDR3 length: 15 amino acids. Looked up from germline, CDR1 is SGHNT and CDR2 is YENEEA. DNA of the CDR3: TGTGCCAGCAGCTTAAGGGCGGGACTAGGCTACGAGCAGTACTTC. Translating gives CASSLRAGLGYEQYF.

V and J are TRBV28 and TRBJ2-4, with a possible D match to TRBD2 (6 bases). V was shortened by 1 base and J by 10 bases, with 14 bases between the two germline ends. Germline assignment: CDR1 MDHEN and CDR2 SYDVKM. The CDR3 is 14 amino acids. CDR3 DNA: TGTGCCAGCAGTTTATCGACCGGAGGGCGGATTCAGTACTTC. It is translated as CASSLSTGGRIQYF. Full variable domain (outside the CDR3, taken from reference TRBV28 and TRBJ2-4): DVKVTQSSRYLVKRTGEKVFLECVQDMDHENMFWYRQDPGLGLRLIYFSYDVKMKEKGDIPEGYSVSREKKERFSLILESASTNQTSMYLCASSLSTGGRIQYFGAGTRLSVL.

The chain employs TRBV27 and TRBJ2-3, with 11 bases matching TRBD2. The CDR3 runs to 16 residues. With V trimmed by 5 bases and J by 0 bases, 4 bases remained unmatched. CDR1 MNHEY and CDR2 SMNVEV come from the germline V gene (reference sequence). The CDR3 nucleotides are TGTGCCAGCAGTACCATAGCGGGGGGGAGCACAGATACGCAGTATTTT. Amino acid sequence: CASSTIAGGSTDTQYF.

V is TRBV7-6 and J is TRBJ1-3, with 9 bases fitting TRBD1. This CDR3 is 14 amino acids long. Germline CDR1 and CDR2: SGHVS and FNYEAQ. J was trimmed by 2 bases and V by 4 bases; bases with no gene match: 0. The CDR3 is CASSWTGAGNTIYF. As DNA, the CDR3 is TGTGCCAGCAGCTGGACAGGGGCTGGAAACACCATATATTTT. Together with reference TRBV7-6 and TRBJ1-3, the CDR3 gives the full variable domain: GAGVSQSPRYKVTKRGQDVALRCDPISGHVSLYWYRQALGQGPEFLTYFNYEAQQDKSGLPNDRFSAERPEGSISTLTIQRTEQRDSAMYRCASSWTGAGNTIYFGEGSWLTVV.